This T cell receptor beta chain emerged from a study of T cell changes during pregnancy in multiple sclerosis. The germline CDR1 and CDR2 sequences are MNHEY and SMNVEV (reference sequence). After removal of 0 bases from V and 7 bases from J, the junction contained 4 bases not matched to a gene. The CDR3 length is 15 residues. Measured with immunoSEQ multiplex PCR; TCRdb has only the in-frame clones, and not every one. The sample records roughly 87,000 clones, about 94% being singletons. The V and J genes are TRBV27 and TRBJ1-4; 8 bases map to TRBD1. The input for sequencing was peripheral blood, taken in the third trimester of pregnancy. The TCR was taken from a female donor in good health, enrolled as a control in a pregnancy study. The chain's CDR3 is CASSLSPGQGEKLFF. The CDR3 DNA follows: TGTGCCAGCAGTTTATCTCCCGGACAGGGTGAAAAACTGTTTTTT.